The 31 T cell receptor beta chains reported below all come from one sample, sequenced in a study of Ad26.COV2.S vaccination and SARS-CoV-2 variants. TCRdb's copy holds only in-frame clones and misses some; the assay was immunoSEQ multiplex PCR. The table shows 380,000 or so clones, with 83% occurring only once. Treatment here: about 20 received Ad26.COV2.S at low or high dose, single or two shots; 5 received placebo; per-sample allocation not given. Samples were taken on day 63 after the first vaccine or placebo injection. This material consisted of peripheral blood, taken in a trial of Ad26.COV2.S vaccine versus placebo. Source of these receptors: a person aged 18 to 59 who received the Ad26.COV2.S COVID-19 vaccine or a placebo.

The sample holds a few counts of this clone. The V and J genes are TRBV7-9 and TRBJ1-1; D remains unclear. The V end lost 5 bases, the J end lost 0 bases, and 7 bases lay between the germline ends. This CDR3 has 13 residues. CDR1 and CDR2 from the germline V gene are SEHNR and FQNEAQ (reference sequence). The CDR3 here is CASSPTVNTEAFF. CDR3 coding DNA: TGTGCCAGCAGCCCTACAGTGAACACTGAAGCTTTCTTT.

The chain has TRBV18 and TRBJ2-1, with TRBD2 as a possible D gene (6 bases). V was pared by 2 bases and J by 4 bases, with 12 bases between. The CDR3 runs to 15 residues. CDR1 is KGHSH, CDR2 LQKENI, per germline. The CDR3 DNA sequence: TGTGCCAGCTCACCAGGGGCTAGCGTTTACAATGAGCAGTTCTTC. The encoded protein is CASSPGASVYNEQFF.

In this sample, this clone turned up a few times. This chain links TRBV9 with TRBJ2-5; D perhaps matches TRBD2 (5 bases). V lost 5 bases to trimming and J lost 3 bases, with 20 bases between them. In germline, CDR1 is SGDLS, CDR2 YYNGEE. The length of the CDR3 is 16 residues. The CDR3 here is CASSDLGFGDEETQYF. Written as DNA, the CDR3 is TGTGCCAGCAGTGACCTTGGGTTCGGGGATGAAGAGACCCAGTACTTC.

This clone was observed a few times. V and J are TRBV11-2 and TRBJ1-2; D is possibly TRBD1 (5 bases). V was shortened by 4 bases and J by 4 bases, with 13 bases between the two germline ends. The CDR3 contains 14 residues. Germline V CDR1 and CDR2: SGHAT, FQNNGV. For the CDR3, the DNA is TGTGCCAGCAGCTCGAGGGGCACCTTCTATGGCTACACCTTC. It is translated as CASSSRGTFYGYTF.

The V gene is TRBV4-1, the J gene TRBJ2-3; D ambiguous. This CDR3 comprises 15 residues. Trimming left V 0 bases short and J 2 bases short, with 9 bases between. Germline V lookup: CDR1 MGHRA, CDR2 YSYEKL. This chain's CDR3 is CASSQDWLPTDTQYF. Written as DNA, the CDR3 is TGCGCCAGCAGCCAAGATTGGCTTCCCACAGATACGCAGTATTTT.

The rearrangement joins TRBV3-1 (or the pseudogene TRBV3-2) to TRBJ2-7, with 9 nucleotides matching TRBD1. With 4 bases clipped from V and 12 bases from J, the junction kept 10 bases outside the gene matches. The germline V gene has CDR1 LGHDT and CDR2 YNNKEL (reference sequence). The CDR3 is 13 amino acids. Written as DNA, the CDR3 is TGTGCCAGCAGCCCTCTATCCGGACAGGGGTGGTACTTC. This translates into CASSPLSGQGWYF.

Comment on this clone: The same CDR3 can be traced to other DNA sequences in this sample. The V gene is TRBV5-1, the J gene TRBJ2-5, with D hard to call. Germline CDR1 reads SGHRS; CDR2 reads YFSETQ. This CDR3 contains 13 residues. V lost 0 bases, J lost 5 bases, and 8 bases lay in between. The CDR3, as DNA: TGCGCCAGCAGCTTGGGTAGTGGTGAGACCCAGTACTTC. Amino acids: CASSLGSGETQYF.

The chain links TRBV5-4 to TRBJ1-1; D gene uncertain. Trimming pared 2 bases from V and 5 bases from J, leaving 10 bases between. CDR1 is SGHNT and CDR2 is YYREEE in the germline V gene (reference sequence). CDR3 length: 13 residues. CDR3 sequence: CASSFASRTEAFF. CDR3 coding DNA: TGTGCCAGCAGCTTTGCCAGCCGAACTGAAGCTTTCTTT.

This clone was seen only once. The chain joins TRBV6-6 to TRBJ2-2; 9 positions match TRBD1. The CDR3 consists of 14 residues. Germline V gene data show CDR1 as MNHNY and CDR2 as SVGAGI (reference sequence). Unmatched junction bases numbered 5, after V lost 10 bases and J lost 2 bases. DNA for the CDR3: TGTGCCACCCGGGACAGGGCAAACACCGGGGAGCTGTTTTTT. This codes for CATRDRANTGELFF.

This chain links TRBV6-6 with TRBJ2-2; 7 bases agree with TRBD2. The CDR3 spans 15 residues. After removal of 4 bases from V and 0 bases from J, the junction contained 2 bases not matched to a gene. Per germline, CDR1 MNHNY and CDR2 SVGAGI (reference sequence). The CDR3 DNA sequence: TGTGCCAGCAGTTTTAGCGGGCCGAACACCGGGGAGCTGTTTTTT. Translation gives CASSFSGPNTGELFF.

The chain recombines TRBV27 with TRBJ2-1, with D possibly TRBD2 on 5 matching bases. The CDR3 has 12 residues. Trimming cost V 4 bases and J 10 bases, with 11 bases left between them. The germline V gene has CDR1 MNHEY and CDR2 SMNVEV (reference sequence). The CDR3 here is CASSSLAREQFF. The CDR3 DNA reads TGTGCCAGCAGTTCCCTAGCTCGGGAGCAGTTCTTC.

This chain links TRBV7-2 with TRBJ2-1; D unresolved. Germline values: CDR1 SGHTA, CDR2 FQGNSA. V was clipped by 5 bases and J by 2 bases, with 16 bases between them. The CDR3 is 16 amino acids. The CDR3 nucleotides are TGTGCCAGCAGCCCAGACATAGGGTTCACCTACAATGAGCAGTTCTTC. As protein: CASSPDIGFTYNEQFF. Complete variable domain (other parts from reference TRBV7-2 and TRBJ2-1): GAGVSQSPSNKVTEKGKDVELRCDPISGHTALYWYRQSLGQGLEFLIYFQGNSAPDKSGLPSDRFSAERTGGSVSTLTIQRTQQEDSAVYLCASSPDIGFTYNEQFFGPGTRLTVL.

The chain carries TRBV3-1 (or the pseudogene TRBV3-2) and TRBJ2-1, with 13 bases fitting TRBD2. Germline lookup yields CDR1 LGHDT and CDR2 YNNKEL (reference sequence). The trim removed 8 bases at V and 8 bases at J, leaving 15 bases unmatched. The CDR3 spans 17 residues. CDR3 in DNA: TGTGCCAGCGGGGGGACTAGCGGGGAACTAATCCACGATGAGCAGTTCTTC. Its translation is CASGGTSGELIHDEQFF.

This sequence joins TRBV6-2 or TRBV6-3 and TRBJ2-3, with 8 nucleotides matching TRBD2. V trimming: 5 bases; J trimming: 0 bases; junction bases outside the gene matches: 7. Germline values: CDR1 MNHEY, CDR2 SVGEGT. The CDR3 runs to 16 residues. CDR3 in DNA: TGTGCCAGCAGTGGGGATAGCGGGGCTAGCACAGATACGCAGTATTTT. This gives the protein CASSGDSGASTDTQYF.

The chain joins TRBV5-1 to TRBJ2-1; 11 nucleotides match TRBD2. Losses at the gene ends were 5 bases for V and 5 bases for J; bases not matched to a gene: 6. The CDR3 loop spans 15 amino acids. The germline V gene encodes CDR1 SGHRS and CDR2 YFSETQ. For the CDR3, the DNA is TGCGCCAGCAGGTCCGGGACTAGCGGAAACAATGAGCAGTTCTTC. Protein product: CASRSGTSGNNEQFF.

With regard to this clone: A read error may be the cause here, since a much bigger clone is one base away. The chain joins TRBV5-1 to TRBJ1-2; D is possibly TRBD1 (5 bases). Trimming pared 4 bases from V and 8 bases from J, leaving 18 bases between. The CDR3 runs 14 residues. CDR1 is SGHRS, CDR2 YFSETQ, per germline. The CDR3 DNA reads TGCGCCAGCAGCGGAACTACGGGGGGGGAGGGCTACACCTTC. Its translation is CASSGTTGGEGYTF.

V and J are TRBV2 and TRBJ2-7; no firm D call. The V and J ends lost 3 bases and 0 bases respectively, with 3 bases between them. This CDR3 has 12 amino acids. The germline gives CDR1 SNHLY, CDR2 FYNNEI. For the CDR3, the DNA is TGTGCCAGCAGTGACTACTCCTACGAGCAGTACTTC. Its translation is CASSDYSYEQYF. The whole variable domain, remainder taken from reference TRBV2 and TRBJ2-7, is EPEVTQTPSHQVTQMGQEVILRCVPISNHLYFYWYRQILGQKVEFLVSFYNNEISEKSEIFDDQFSVERPDGSNFTLKIRSTKLEDSAMYFCASSDYSYEQYFGPGTRLTVT.

The rearrangement uses TRBV7-9 and TRBJ2-1; the D is unclear. The germline V gene has CDR1 SEHNR and CDR2 FQNEAQ (reference sequence). The CDR3 is made up of 13 amino acids. With 4 bases removed from V and 7 bases from J, the gap between germline ends came to 11 bases. Here the CDR3 reads CASSSRGDNEQFF. The CDR3, as DNA: TGTGCCAGCAGCTCCCGAGGAGATAATGAGCAGTTCTTC.

The chain carries TRBV18 and TRBJ1-3; 10 nucleotides match TRBD1. The CDR3 loop spans 17 amino acids. Germline lookup yields CDR1 KGHSH and CDR2 LQKENI. V lost 4 bases and J lost 2; bases outside the gene matches: 8. CDR3 in DNA: TGTGCCAGCTCACTACCTCGGACAGGGGGAACTGGAAACACCATATATTTT. Its translation is CASSLPRTGGTGNTIYF. Complete variable domain (other parts from reference TRBV18 and TRBJ1-3): NAGVMQNPRHLVRRRGQEARLRCSPMKGHSHVYWYRQLPEEGLKFMVYLQKENIIDESGMPKERFSAEFPKEGPSILRIQQVVRGDSAAYFCASSLPRTGGTGNTIYFGEGSWLTVV.

This clone was counted between two and nine times. The J gene is TRBJ1-1, the V gene TRBV6-5; possible D gene TRBD1, 6 bases. The V and J ends lost 0 bases and 4 bases respectively, with 12 bases between them. CDR1 MNHEY and CDR2 SVGAGI come from the germline V gene. This CDR3 contains 15 residues. CDR3 coding DNA: TGTGCCAGCAGTTACTCCTACAGGGTTAGCACTGAAGCTTTCTTT. Translation gives CASSYSYRVSTEAFF.

This CDR3 reads CALSRRLSNTGELFF. The CDR3 DNA is TGTGCCCTCAGCCGCCGACTATCGAACACCGGGGAGCTGTTTTTT. V and J are TRBV7-9 and TRBJ2-2; TRBD2 is a possible D gene (5 bases). V lost 11 bases to trimming and J lost 0 bases, with 16 bases between them. Germline-derived CDR1 and CDR2 are SEHNR and FQNEAQ (reference sequence). The CDR3 has 15 residues.

This clone has a handful of counts. The J gene is TRBJ1-1, the V gene TRBV2; D unclear. Germline V gives CDR1 SNHLY, CDR2 FYNNEI. The CDR3 has 11 amino acids. Trimming removed 3 bases at V and 8 bases at J, with 7 bases between. The CDR3 is CASSDGLEAFF. The CDR3 nucleotides are TGTGCCAGCAGTGACGGGTTGGAAGCTTTCTTT. The full variable domain, its missing parts supplied by reference TRBV2 and TRBJ1-1, is EPEVTQTPSHQVTQMGQEVILRCVPISNHLYFYWYRQILGQKVEFLVSFYNNEISEKSEIFDDQFSVERPDGSNFTLKIRSTKLEDSAMYFCASSDGLEAFFGQGTRLTVV.

The chain recombines TRBV3-1 (or the pseudogene TRBV3-2) with TRBJ2-1; 8 bases align to TRBD2. Trimming removed 6 bases from V and 2 bases from J; junction bases left unmatched: 15. The germline V gene has CDR1 LGHDT and CDR2 YNNKEL (reference sequence). CDR3 length: 18 residues. The CDR3 coding sequence is TGTGCCAGCAGTCACTATCCCGGGGGGGCCACACCCTACAATGAGCAGTTCTTC. Its translation: CASSHYPGGATPYNEQFF.

The chain carries TRBV7-3 and TRBJ1-6; 8 positions match TRBD1. The J segment lost 7 bases and the V segment lost 5 bases, leaving 4 bases of the junction unmatched. The V gene's germline CDR1 is SGHTA and CDR2 FQGTGA. CDR3 length equals 14 residues. CDR3 residues: CASSRTGQNSPLHF. CDR3 coding DNA: TGTGCCAGCAGCCGGACAGGGCAAAATTCACCCCTCCACTTT.

The chain uses TRBV18 and TRBJ2-6, with D hard to call. CDR1 is KGHSH and CDR2 is LQKENI in the germline V gene. V was pared by 1 base and J by 0 bases, with 7 bases between. This CDR3 comprises 16 residues. The chain's CDR3 is CASSPRAYSGANVLTF. The CDR3 DNA reads TGTGCCAGCTCACCACGGGCCTACTCTGGGGCCAACGTCCTGACTTTC.

V usage is TRBV5-4 and J usage is TRBJ1-6; D is ambiguous. From germline, CDR1 is SGHNT and CDR2 YYREEE (reference sequence). Trimming removed 0 bases from V and 5 bases from J, with 9 bases in between. This CDR3 contains 15 residues. CDR3 sequence: CASSLGQVHNSPLHF. CDR3 nucleotides: TGTGCCAGCAGCTTGGGCCAAGTCCATAATTCACCCCTCCACTTT.

The chain uses TRBV7-3 and TRBJ2-1; D is uncertain. Germline values: CDR1 SGHTA, CDR2 FQGTGA. V lost 4 bases to trimming and J lost 1 base, with 8 bases between them. The CDR3 has 14 amino acids. CDR3 residues: CASSSDGSYNEQFF. CDR3 in DNA: TGTGCCAGCAGCTCAGACGGTTCCTACAATGAGCAGTTCTTC. The full variable domain, in which reference TRBV7-3 and TRBJ2-1 provide the parts outside the CDR3, is GAGVSQTPSNKVTEKGKYVELRCDPISGHTALYWYRQSLGQGPEFLIYFQGTGAADDSGLPNDRFFAVRPEGSVSTLKIQRTERGDSAVYLCASSSDGSYNEQFFGPGTRLTVL.

V gene TRBV27 combines with J gene TRBJ2-3; the D gene is possibly TRBD2 (5 bases). This CDR3 comprises 12 residues. In germline, CDR1 is MNHEY, CDR2 SMNVEV (reference sequence). The V and J ends lost 6 bases and 6 bases respectively, with 10 bases between them. The CDR3 is CASRTTGDTQYF. The CDR3 nucleotides are TGTGCCAGCAGGACCACGGGGGATACGCAGTATTTT.

This clone has ten or more counts. The V call is TRBV27, the J call TRBJ1-4, with D unresolved. This CDR3 has 14 residues. The V end lost 2 bases, the J end lost 3 bases, and 7 bases lay between the germline ends. Germline loops: CDR1 MNHEY, CDR2 SMNVEV (reference sequence). CDR3 nucleotide sequence: TGTGCCAGCAGTTTACGCGTACCTAATGAAAAACTGTTTTTT. Translation: CASSLRVPNEKLFF.

V and J are TRBV11-3 and TRBJ2-2; 11 bases fit TRBD2. CDR1 is SGHNT and CDR2 is YENEEA in the germline V gene. This CDR3 contains 13 residues. Trimming removed 5 bases from V and 7 bases from J; junction bases left unmatched: 0. The CDR3 coding sequence is TGTGCCAGCAGCCTAGCGGGGGGCGGGGAGCTGTTTTTT. Its protein product is CASSLAGGGELFF.

The genes are TRBV6-5 and TRBJ1-4, with a weak D call TRBD1 (5 bases). The germline V gene encodes CDR1 MNHEY and CDR2 SVGAGI. The CDR3 runs to 16 residues. The germline V and J ends were trimmed by 0 bases and 2 bases, with 10 bases remaining between them. Here the CDR3 reads CASSYSQGSTNEKLFF. Here the CDR3 DNA reads TGTGCCAGCAGTTACTCCCAGGGTTCGACTAATGAAAAACTGTTTTTT.